The next 24 T cell receptor beta chains were all read from a single sample in a study of identical twins. TCRdb recomputed calls from the 5' RACE reads with MiXCR, one row per CDR3 protein. The sample lists about 920,000 distinct CDR3 sequences, more than 9% occurring once. The sample was also reused in another study, on yellow fever vaccine responses in identical twins.

Sequenced input: PBMCs. The receptors originated from a woman between 18 and 30 years old in good health.

The sample holds many counts of this clonotype. The chain carries TRBV7-8 and TRBJ2-1; 11 bases are shared with TRBD2. The CDR3 is 16 residues long. CDR1 and CDR2 from the germline V gene are SGHVS and FQNEAQ. The junction had 6 bases not matched to a gene; V was cut back by 4 bases and J by 4 bases. CDR3 protein: CASSSSSGRIYNEQFF. The CDR3 region has the DNA TGTGCCAGCAGCTCGTCTAGCGGGAGGATTTACAATGAGCAGTTCTTC.

This clonotype was observed many times. The rearrangement uses TRBV5-1 and TRBJ1-2; D gene unclear. The CDR3 runs 13 residues. Germline V gene lookup returns CDR1 SGHRS and CDR2 YFSETQ. Trimming left V 2 bases short and J 4 bases short, with 9 bases between. The CDR3 loop reads CASSFSSSYGYTF. Here the CDR3 DNA reads TGCGCCAGCAGCTTTAGCTCCAGCTATGGCTACACCTTC.

V gene TRBV2 combines with J gene TRBJ2-3; tentatively, D is TRBD2 (6 bases). Looked up from germline, CDR1 is SNHLY and CDR2 is FYNNEI. V lost 4 bases and J 6 bases, leaving 11 bases between the germline ends. This CDR3 is built from 13 residues. CDR3 loop: CASSGEVWDTQYF. CDR3 in DNA: TGTGCCAGCAGTGGGGAGGTGTGGGATACGCAGTATTTT. The variable domain in full, completed from reference TRBV2 and TRBJ2-3, reads EPEVTQTPSHQVTQMGQEVILRCVPISNHLYFYWYRQILGQKVEFLVSFYNNEISEKSEIFDDQFSVERPDGSNFTLKIRSTKLEDSAMYFCASSGEVWDTQYFGPGTRLTVL.

This clonotype came up once. The V and J genes are TRBV12-3 or TRBV12-4 and TRBJ2-2; maybe TRBD1 (5 bases). The CDR3 totals 18 residues. The ends were cut back, 6 bases at V and 0 bases at J, with 20 bases in the middle. Here the CDR3 reads CASSNPSAGLANTGELFF. The CDR3 DNA sequence: TGTGCCAGCAGCAACCCATCCGCAGGGTTGGCGAACACCGGGGAGCTGTTTTTT.

The gene calls are TRBV29-1 and TRBJ1-1; D is unresolved. This CDR3 spans 11 amino acids. Deletions cut 0 bases from V and 11 bases from J, with 10 bases between. Germline V gene lookup returns CDR1 SQVTM and CDR2 ANQGSEA. The CDR3 spells CSVEDKSYAFF. DNA of the CDR3: TGCAGCGTTGAAGACAAGTCCTACGCTTTCTTT.

This clonotype was recorded at least ten times. V and J are TRBV12-3 or TRBV12-4 and TRBJ2-7; possibly TRBD1 for D (6 bases). The CDR3 is 14 residues long. The V and J ends lost 5 bases and 3 bases respectively, with 14 bases between them. This CDR3 reads CASSPRQEYYEQYF. For the CDR3, the DNA is TGTGCCAGCAGTCCACGACAGGAGTACTACGAGCAGTACTTC.

The gene calls are TRBV20-1 and TRBJ1-2; the D is unclear. Per the germline V gene, CDR1 is DFQATT and CDR2 is SNEGSKA (reference sequence). V lost 4 bases and J 4 bases, leaving 10 bases between the germline ends. The CDR3 length is 12 residues. This CDR3 reads CSAIGRTYGYTF. CDR3 in DNA: TGCAGTGCTATAGGGAGGACCTATGGCTACACCTTC.

This clonotype was picked up one time. The chain employs TRBV29-1 and TRBJ2-5; perhaps TRBD1 as D (6 bases). Germline assignment: CDR1 SQVTM and CDR2 ANQGSEA. V dropped 7 bases and J dropped 0 bases, with 12 bases sitting between them. The CDR3 spans 13 residues. The CDR3: CSGLTGYQETQYF. In DNA form, the CDR3 reads TGCAGCGGCCTTACAGGGTACCAAGAGACCCAGTACTTC. The variable domain in full, with the rest retrieved from reference TRBV29-1 and TRBJ2-5, is SAVISQKPSRDICQRGTSLTIQCQVDSQVTMMFWYRQQPGQSLTLIATANQGSEATYESGFVIDKFPISRPNLTFSTLTVSNMSPEDSSIYLCSGLTGYQETQYFGPGTRLLVL.

J is TRBJ2-7 and V is TRBV23-1; the D gene is possibly TRBD1 (6 bases). TRBV23-1 is an ORF, and what it does is uncertain. This CDR3 is 14 amino acids long. V lost 0 bases and J lost 2, with 8 bases in between. CDR3 sequence: CASSQSWDTYEQYV. The CDR3 bases are TGCGCCAGCAGTCAATCCTGGGACACCTACGAGCAGTACGTC.

This clonotype has only a few counts. The V and J genes are TRBV27 and TRBJ2-2; D is uncertain. Deletions cut 4 bases from V and 5 bases from J, with 8 bases between. Germline CDR1 reads MNHEY; CDR2 reads SMNVEV (reference sequence). The CDR3 has 13 residues. CDR3 coding DNA: TGTGCCAGCAGTTCGGCCCGAACCGGGGAGCTGTTTTTT. Translated, it gives CASSSARTGELFF.

This clonotype was detected many times. This chain joins TRBV10-3 and TRBJ2-7, with TRBD1 identical over 10 bases. The junction had 6 bases not matched to a gene; V was cut back by 11 bases and J by 2 bases. The V gene's germline CDR1 is ENHRY and CDR2 SYGVKD. CDR3 length: 13 residues. The CDR3 nucleotides are TGTGCCGTCGGACAGGGGGAGGCCTACGAGCAGTACTTC. The encoded protein is CAVGQGEAYEQYF.

In this sample, this clonotype turned up many times. The CDR3 is CASSDGLAGDNEQFF. In nucleotides, the CDR3 is TGCGCCAGCAGTGACGGACTAGCGGGGGACAATGAGCAGTTCTTC. This chain links TRBV10-1 with TRBJ2-1, with 13 bases matching TRBD2. Germline trimming cut 3 bases from V and 5 bases from J; bases unmatched to any gene: 1. Germline V gene sequence: CDR1 WNHNN, CDR2 SYGVQD (reference sequence). The CDR3 has 15 residues.

This sequence joins TRBV7-8 and TRBJ2-7; no reliable D call. The CDR3 is 15 residues long. The V end was cut by 2 bases, the J end by 1 base, with 12 bases between. CDR1 SGHVS and CDR2 FQNEAQ come from the germline V gene. CDR3 coding DNA: TGTGCCAGCAGCTTATCTATGGCTCTGTCCTACGAGCAGTACTTC. This gives the protein CASSLSMALSYEQYF. The full variable domain, in which reference TRBV7-8 and TRBJ2-7 provide the parts outside the CDR3, is GAGVSQSPRYKVAKRGQDVALRCDPISGHVSLFWYQQALGQGPEFLTYFQNEAQLDKSGLPSDRFFAERPEGSVSTLKIQRTQQEDSAVYLCASSLSMALSYEQYFGPGTRLTVT.

The chain combines TRBV7-9 with TRBJ2-1; D could derive from TRBD1 or TRBD2 (5 bases each). The length of the CDR3 is 15 residues. Germline CDR1 SEHNR, CDR2 FQNEAQ (reference sequence). The ends were cut back, 4 bases at V and 12 bases at J, with 22 bases in the middle. In DNA form, the CDR3 reads TGTGCCAGCAGCTCCCCCGGGACGGGCCCCCAAGGGCAGTTCTTC. Translating gives CASSSPGTGPQGQFF.

This clonotype was seen a few times. The chain combines TRBV6-2 or TRBV6-3 with TRBJ2-2; D is possibly TRBD1 (6 bases). Germline-derived CDR1 and CDR2 are MNHEY and SVGEGT. The CDR3 is made up of 15 amino acids. Trimming pared 1 base from V and 5 bases from J, leaving 11 bases between. The CDR3 loop reads CASSYWGRMTGELFF. CDR3 nucleotide sequence: TGTGCCAGCAGTTACTGGGGGCGGATGACCGGGGAGCTGTTTTTT.

This clonotype appeared a few times. This sequence joins TRBV18 and TRBJ2-3; 14 bases match TRBD2. The CDR3 runs to 16 residues. V lost 0 bases, J lost 5 bases, and 1 base stayed unmatched. Germline CDR1 reads KGHSH; CDR2 reads LQKENI. The DNA for the CDR3 is TGTGCCAGCTCACCACCCGGACTAGCGGGGGGAGATACGCAGTATTTT. Translated: CASSPPGLAGGDTQYF.

The rearrangement uses TRBV7-2 and TRBJ1-4; 7 bases fit TRBD1. The germline V gene encodes CDR1 SGHTA and CDR2 FQGNSA. Trimming cost V 1 base and J 8 bases; bases outside gene matches: 7. The CDR3 is 15 amino acids. CDR3 region: CASSLVRGAWEKLFF. Written as DNA, the CDR3 is TGTGCCAGCAGCTTAGTCAGGGGGGCTTGGGAAAAACTGTTTTTT. Full variable domain (remainder filled in from reference TRBV7-2 and TRBJ1-4): GAGVSQSPSNKVTEKGKDVELRCDPISGHTALYWYRQSLGQGLEFLIYFQGNSAPDKSGLPSDRFSAERTGGSVSTLTIQRTQQEDSAVYLCASSLVRGAWEKLFFGSGTQLSVL.

This clonotype occurred a few times. The J gene is TRBJ1-1, the V gene TRBV6-6; TRBD1 agrees at 7 bases. CDR1 and CDR2 (germline): MNHNY, SVGAGI (reference sequence). Trimming cost V 7 bases and J 11 bases; bases outside gene matches: 7. The CDR3 runs to 11 residues. In DNA, the CDR3 is TGTGCCAGCACCTCGACAGGGATGGCTTTCTTT. Protein: CASTSTGMAFF.

This clonotype was counted a few times. DNA for the CDR3: TGTGCCAGCGCAGCGGGACTAGCGGGACATAGCACAGATACGCAGTATTTT. Its translation is CASAAGLAGHSTDTQYF. V usage is TRBV24-1 and J usage is TRBJ2-3; 13 bases agree with TRBD2. There are 17 residues in the CDR3. Germline V lookup: CDR1 KGHDR, CDR2 SFDVKD. V dropped 11 bases and J dropped 0; count of bases not matched to a gene: 10.

The rearrangement joins TRBV11-2 to TRBJ2-7; TRBD1 matches at 10 bases. The V gene's germline CDR1 is SGHAT and CDR2 FQNNGV. Trimming at V came to 3 bases and at J to 2 bases, leaving 4 bases not matched to a gene. This CDR3 has 15 amino acids. CDR3 amino acids: CASSFRQGATYEQYV. CDR3 coding DNA: TGTGCCAGCAGCTTCAGACAGGGGGCTACCTACGAGCAGTACGTC.

This clonotype was seen ten or more times. The V gene is TRBV20-1, the J gene TRBJ2-2; 7 nucleotides agree with TRBD1. With 0 bases clipped from V and 3 bases from J, the junction kept 1 base outside the gene matches. The CDR3 totals 14 residues. CDR1 is DFQATT and CDR2 is SNEGSKA in the germline V gene (reference sequence). CDR3 residues: CSARDRGYTGELFF. The CDR3 DNA follows: TGCAGTGCTAGAGACAGGGGGTACACCGGGGAGCTGTTTTTT.

This clonotype was picked up a small number of times. V usage is TRBV11-2 and J usage is TRBJ2-7, with TRBD2 matching over 7 bases. With V trimmed by 3 bases and J by 4 bases, 9 bases remained unmatched. Germline V gene data show CDR1 as SGHAT and CDR2 as FQNNGV. CDR3 length: 15 residues. The CDR3 DNA sequence: TGTGCCAGCAGCTTTGAAGCGGGACCCAATTACGAGCAGTACTTC. The encoded protein is CASSFEAGPNYEQYF. The full variable domain, with the rest looked up from reference TRBV11-2 and TRBJ2-7, is EAGVAQSPRYKIIEKRQSVAFWCNPISGHATLYWYQQILGQGPKLLIQFQNNGVVDDSQLPKDRFSAERLKGVDSTLKIQPAKLEDSAVYLCASSFEAGPNYEQYFGPGTRLTVT.

V gene TRBV5-5 combines with J gene TRBJ1-5; 8 nucleotides agree with TRBD1. Per germline, CDR1 SGHKS and CDR2 YYEKEE (reference sequence). CDR3 length equals 15 residues. V lost 0 bases to trimming and J lost 2 bases; unmatched junction nucleotides: 1. In DNA, the CDR3 is TGTGCCAGCAGCTTGGTGACAGGGGGCAATCAGCCCCAGCATTTT. Translation gives CASSLVTGGNQPQHF.

This clonotype has a handful of counts. V usage is TRBV6-5 and J usage is TRBJ2-7; D possibly matches TRBD1 or TRBD2 (5 bases each). V was cut by 5 bases and J by 4 bases, with 18 bases left in between. The CDR3 is 15 amino acids. Germline CDR1 is MNHEY and CDR2 is SVGAGI. CDR3 residues: CASSHEGRAPYEQYF. The CDR3 DNA reads TGTGCCAGCAGTCACGAGGGCAGGGCTCCGTACGAGCAGTACTTC.